The source of this TCR beta chain is a study of cytomegalovirus exposure and HLA in healthy donors. Study-level information: HLA-typed donors were the source of approximately 86 million unique TCRs held in an early data release. Study-wide results and caveats: TCR beta chain V- and J-gene trimming was linked, in a later analysis, to a missense variant in DCLRE1C. Another analysis was done later, and it associated more than 15,000 TCR beta sequences with HLA alleles at 0.05 false discovery rate.

60 Vbeta and 13 Jbeta primers were used in PCR. Assay: immunoSEQ multiplex PCR; the TCRdb copy retains only in-frame clones and omits some. The table shows under 300,000 clones, with 84% occurring only once. Note on this clone: The antigen is undetermined.

The CDR3 contains 17 residues. Trimming took off 0 bases at V and 1 base at J, with 14 bases between the two ends. Germline V gene sequence: CDR1 LGHNA, CDR2 YSLEER. Specimen: PBMCs. This clonotype originated in a woman aged 40 to 50 in good health and CMV-seropositive. The chain carries TRBV4-3 and TRBJ2-3; the D gene is possibly TRBD2 (6 bases). The CDR3 sequence: CASSQDSLTRGTDTQYF. DNA for the CDR3: TGCGCCAGCAGCCAAGATTCCCTGACTAGGGGCACAGATACGCAGTATTTT.